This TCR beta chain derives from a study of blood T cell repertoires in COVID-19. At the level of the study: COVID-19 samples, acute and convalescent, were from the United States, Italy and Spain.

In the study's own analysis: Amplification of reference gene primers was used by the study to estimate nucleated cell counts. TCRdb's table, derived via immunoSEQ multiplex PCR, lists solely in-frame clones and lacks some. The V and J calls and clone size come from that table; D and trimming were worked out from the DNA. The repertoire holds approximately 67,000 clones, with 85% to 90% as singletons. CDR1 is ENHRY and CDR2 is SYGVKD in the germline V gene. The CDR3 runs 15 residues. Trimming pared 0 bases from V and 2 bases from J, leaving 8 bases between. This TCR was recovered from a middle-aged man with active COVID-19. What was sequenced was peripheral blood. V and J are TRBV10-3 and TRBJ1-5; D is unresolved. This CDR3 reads CAISESAMGNQPQHF. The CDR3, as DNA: TGTGCCATCAGTGAGTCGGCCATGGGCAATCAGCCCCAGCATTTT.